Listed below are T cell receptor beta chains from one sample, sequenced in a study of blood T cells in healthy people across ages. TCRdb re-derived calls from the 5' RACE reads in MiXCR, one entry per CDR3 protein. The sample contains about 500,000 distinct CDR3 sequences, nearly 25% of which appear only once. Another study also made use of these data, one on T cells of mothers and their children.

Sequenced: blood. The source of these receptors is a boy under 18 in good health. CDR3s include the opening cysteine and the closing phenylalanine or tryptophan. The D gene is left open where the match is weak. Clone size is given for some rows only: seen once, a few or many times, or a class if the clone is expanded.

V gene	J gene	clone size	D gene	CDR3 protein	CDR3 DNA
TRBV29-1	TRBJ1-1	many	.	CSVEEGPRTEAFF	TGCAGCGTTGAAGAGGGGCCCCGCACTGAAGCTTTCTTT
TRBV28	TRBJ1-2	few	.	CASTLGGRASYGYTF	TGTGCCAGCACCCTCGGGGGGAGAGCCTCCTATGGCTACACCTTC
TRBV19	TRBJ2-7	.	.	CASSTGTNYEQYF	TGTGCCAGTAGTACCGGGACAAACTACGAGCAGTACTTC
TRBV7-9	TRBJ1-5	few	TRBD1	CASSQGQGRDQPQHF	TGTGCCAGCAGCCAAGGACAGGGTCGGGATCAGCCCCAGCATTTT
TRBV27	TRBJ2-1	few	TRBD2	CATTRRGGNEQFF	TGTGCAACAACCCGGCGGGGGGGCAATGAGCAGTTCTTC
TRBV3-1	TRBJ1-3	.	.	CASSQGQPGTIYF	TGTGCCAGCAGCCAAGGACAGCCTGGGACCATATATTTT
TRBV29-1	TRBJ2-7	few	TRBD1	CRGTGGIGFLDYEQYF	TGCAGAGGAACAGGGGGCATTGGATTTTTGGACTACGAGCAGTACTTC
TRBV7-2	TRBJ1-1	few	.	CASSLDGGGWGAFF	TGTGCCAGCAGCTTAGATGGTGGCGGCTGGGGGGCTTTCTTT
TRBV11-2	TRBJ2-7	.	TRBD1	CASSRGTGSYEQYF	TGTGCCAGCAGCCGCGGGACAGGCTCCTACGAGCAGTACTTC
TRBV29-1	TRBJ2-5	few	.	CSVEAGTLVVQETQYF	TGCAGCGTTGAAGCCGGCACGCTAGTGGTGCAAGAGACCCAGTACTTC
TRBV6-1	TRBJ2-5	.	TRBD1	CASLTWGQGGLETQYF	TGTGCCAGCCTCACGTGGGGACAGGGGGGCCTAGAGACCCAGTACTTC
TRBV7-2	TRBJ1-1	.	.	CASSLVGQKNTEAFF	TGTGCCAGCAGCTTAGTCGGACAGAAGAACACTGAAGCTTTCTTT
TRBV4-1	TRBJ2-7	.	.	CASSARDGSSYEQYF	TGCGCCAGCAGCGCCCGGGACGGAAGCTCCTACGAGCAGTACTTC
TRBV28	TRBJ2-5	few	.	CASSRDETQYF	TGTGCCAGCAGCAGGGATGAGACCCAGTACTTC
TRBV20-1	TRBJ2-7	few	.	CSASLGGRVTYEQYF	TGCAGTGCTAGTCTTGGAGGCAGGGTTACCTACGAGCAGTACTTC
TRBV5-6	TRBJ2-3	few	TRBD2	CASSVNGLAETDTQYF	TGTGCCAGCAGCGTAAACGGACTAGCGGAGACAGATACGCAGTATTTT
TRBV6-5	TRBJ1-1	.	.	CASSPPGQKNTEAFF	TGTGCCAGCAGCCCACCCGGGCAGAAGAACACTGAAGCTTTCTTT
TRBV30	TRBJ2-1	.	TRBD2	CAWSLQIAGNNEQFF	TGTGCCTGGAGCCTTCAGATAGCGGGGAACAATGAGCAGTTCTTC
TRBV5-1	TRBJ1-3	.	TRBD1	CASSPTGTGFGNTIYF	TGCGCCAGCAGCCCCACCGGGACAGGCTTTGGAAACACCATATATTTT
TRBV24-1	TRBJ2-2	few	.	CATGNFRGELFF	TGTGCCACCGGGAATTTCCGCGGGGAGCTGTTTTTT
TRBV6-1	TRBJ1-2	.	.	CASRPRWGGVDYGYTF	TGTGCCAGCAGGCCCCGGTGGGGGGGCGTTGACTATGGCTACACCTTC
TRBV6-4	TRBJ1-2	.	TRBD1	CASSDSGDSYGYTF	TGTGCCAGCAGTGACTCCGGGGACAGCTATGGCTACACCTTC
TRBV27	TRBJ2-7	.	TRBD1	CASSLSGPLGQGRYWGYEQYF	TGTGCCAGCAGTTTATCCGGGCCCCTGGGACAGGGAAGATACTGGGGCTACGAGCAGTACTTC
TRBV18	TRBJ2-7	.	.	CASSPPGAHYEQYF	TGTGCCAGCTCACCACCAGGGGCCCACTACGAGCAGTACTTC
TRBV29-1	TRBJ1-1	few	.	CSVLLNTEAFF	TGCAGCGTCCTCCTGAACACTGAAGCTTTCTTT
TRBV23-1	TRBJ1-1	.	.	CASFYGNEAFF	TGCGCCAGCTTCTACGGCAATGAAGCTTTCTTT
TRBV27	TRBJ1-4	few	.	CASSHTMGLRGEKLFF	TGTGCCAGCAGCCATACTATGGGACTCCGTGGTGAAAAACTGTTTTTT
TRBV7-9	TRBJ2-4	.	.	CASPTSRAAKNIQYF	TGTGCCAGCCCCACGTCAAGGGCTGCCAAAAACATTCAGTACTTC
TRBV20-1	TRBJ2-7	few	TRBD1	CSARGDRVQQYF	TGCAGTGCTAGAGGGGACAGGGTACAGCAGTACTTC
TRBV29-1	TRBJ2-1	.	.	CSVVGGSSYNEQFF	TGCAGCGTTGTTGGAGGAAGCTCCTACAATGAGCAGTTCTTC
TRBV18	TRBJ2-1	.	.	CASSSVDEQFF	TGTGCCAGCTCATCGGTCGATGAGCAGTTCTTC
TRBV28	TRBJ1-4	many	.	CASSFNEKLFF	TGTGCCAGCAGCTTTAATGAAAAACTGTTTTTT
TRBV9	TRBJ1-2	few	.	CASSSPPGRGPNYGYTF	TGTGCCAGCAGCTCCCCTCCGGGCCGGGGCCCTAACTATGGCTACACCTTC
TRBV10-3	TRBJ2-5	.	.	CAISDPERGRGETQYF	TGTGCCATCAGTGACCCCGAAAGGGGGCGGGGGGAGACCCAGTACTTC
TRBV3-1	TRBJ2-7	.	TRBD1	CASSHTGGEQYF	TGTGCCAGCAGCCATACAGGGGGCGAGCAGTACTTC
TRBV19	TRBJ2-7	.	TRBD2	CASNISGTSGSDEQYF	TGTGCCAGTAACATATCCGGGACTAGCGGGAGTGACGAGCAGTACTTC
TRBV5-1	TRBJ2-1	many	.	CASSLGGTLNEQFF	TGCGCCAGCAGCTTGGGGGGGACATTGAATGAGCAGTTCTTC
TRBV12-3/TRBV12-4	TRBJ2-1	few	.	CASSLRLYNEQFF	TGTGCCAGCAGTTTACGGCTCTACAATGAGCAGTTCTTC
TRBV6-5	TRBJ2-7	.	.	CASSYSYGYEQYF	TGTGCCAGCAGTTACTCGTACGGCTACGAGCAGTACTTC
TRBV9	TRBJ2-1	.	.	CASSVDRGAIYNEQFF	TGTGCCAGCAGCGTAGATAGGGGGGCCATATACAATGAGCAGTTCTTC
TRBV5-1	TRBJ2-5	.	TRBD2	CASSLERGGQETQYF	TGCGCCAGCAGCTTGGAGCGGGGGGGCCAAGAGACCCAGTACTTC
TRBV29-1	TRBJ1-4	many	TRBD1	CSGGQGAKLFF	TGCAGCGGAGGACAGGGCGCAAAACTGTTTTTT
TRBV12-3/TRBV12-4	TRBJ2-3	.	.	CASSRSSTDTQYF	TGTGCCAGCAGTCGCTCTAGCACAGATACGCAGTATTTT
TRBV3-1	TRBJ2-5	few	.	CASSRPPARMPQYF	TGTGCCAGCAGCCGACCACCGGCTAGGATGCCCCAGTACTTC
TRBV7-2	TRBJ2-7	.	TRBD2	CASILAGGSYEQYF	TGTGCCAGCATTTTAGCGGGAGGTAGCTACGAGCAGTACTTC
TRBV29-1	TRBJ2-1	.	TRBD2	CSVETSGFNEQFF	TGCAGCGTTGAGACTAGCGGATTCAATGAGCAGTTCTTC
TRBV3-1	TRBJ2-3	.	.	CASSQESSWYF	TGTGCCAGCAGCCAAGAGTCTAGTTGGTATTTT
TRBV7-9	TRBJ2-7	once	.	CASSLSATGYEQYF	TGTGCCAGCAGCTTATCGGCGACGGGGTACGAGCAGTACTTC
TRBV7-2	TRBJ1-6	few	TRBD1	CASSIPGQPFNSPLHF	TGTGCCAGCAGCATACCGGGACAGCCTTTCAATTCACCCCTCCACTTT
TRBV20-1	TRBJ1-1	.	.	CSATSDRPVDTEAFF	TGCAGTGCTACATCCGACCGACCAGTGGACACTGAAGCTTTCTTT
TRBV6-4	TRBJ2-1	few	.	CASSDSRGGEQFF	TGTGCCAGCAGTGACTCAAGGGGGGGAGAGCAGTTCTTC
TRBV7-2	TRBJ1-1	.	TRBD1	CASSYPDRVAEAFF	TGTGCCAGCAGCTACCCCGACAGGGTCGCTGAAGCTTTCTTT
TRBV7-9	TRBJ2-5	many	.	CASSLPEAAHQETQYF	TGTGCCAGCAGCCTCCCCGAGGCAGCTCACCAAGAGACCCAGTACTTC
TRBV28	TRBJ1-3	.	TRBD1	CASSTWTGVGNSIYF	TGTGCCAGCAGTACCTGGACAGGGGTAGGAAACAGCATATATTTT